A selection of T cell receptor beta chains follows, all from one sample in a study of beta chain features in type 1 diabetes. Clones were read by immunoSEQ multiplex PCR, and TCRdb kept only the in-frame ones, dropping some. This sample carries 400,000 to 450,000 clones, approximately 14% of them seen once, and the ten largest clones take approximately 0.035%. The sample comprised naive CD4+ T cells from blood. The receptors come from a man aged 25 to 40 in good health. CDR3s include the opening cysteine and the closing phenylalanine or tryptophan. The D gene is left open where the match is weak. Size is stated for part of the rows, as once, few or many counts, or as a class when the clone is expanded.

CDR3 DNA: TGTGCCAGCAGCCAGTGGGCGGGAGGCACAGATACGCAGTATTTT; CDR3 protein: CASSQWAGGTDTQYF; clone size: NA; CDR3 length: 15; V gene: TRBV11-2; J gene: TRBJ2-3; D gene: TRBD2
CDR3 DNA: TGCGCCAGCAGCCAAGCTACACAGGGGTGGGAGACCCAGTACTTC; CDR3 protein: CASSQATQGWETQYF; clone size: few; CDR3 length: 15; V gene: TRBV4-1; J gene: TRBJ2-5; D gene: TRBD1
CDR3 DNA: TGTGCCAGCAGCTTGCGGCGGGATGTTATCGGCGAGCAGTTCTTC; CDR3 protein: CASSLRRDVIGEQFF; clone size: few; CDR3 length: 15; V gene: TRBV5-4; J gene: TRBJ2-1; D gene: NA
CDR3 DNA: TGTGCCAGCAGCTCCGGACAGGGTGGCCAGCCCCAGCATTTT; CDR3 protein: CASSSGQGGQPQHF; clone size: NA; CDR3 length: 14; V gene: TRBV2; J gene: TRBJ1-5; D gene: TRBD1
CDR3 DNA: TGTGCCAGCAGCTGGCGGGCTAGCGGGGTCTACAATGAGCAGTTCTTC; CDR3 protein: CASSWRASGVYNEQFF; clone size: few; CDR3 length: 16; V gene: TRBV11-2; J gene: TRBJ2-1; D gene: TRBD2
CDR3 DNA: TGCAGCGTTGAAGTGTCAGACCTCACTCAAGAGACCCAGTACTTC; CDR3 protein: CSVEVSDLTQETQYF; clone size: NA; CDR3 length: 15; V gene: TRBV29-1; J gene: TRBJ2-5; D gene: NA
CDR3 DNA: TGTGCCAGCAGCAAAGAAACGAGGGGTGCCAAAAACATTCAGTACTTC; CDR3 protein: CASSKETRGAKNIQYF; clone size: NA; CDR3 length: 16; V gene: TRBV21-1; J gene: TRBJ2-4; D gene: NA
CDR3 DNA: TGTGCCAGCAGCTTAGCCTTGGGCGGGAACCTACTGGGCAATGAGCAGTTCTTC; CDR3 protein: CASSLALGGNLLGNEQFF; clone size: few; CDR3 length: 18; V gene: TRBV7-8; J gene: TRBJ2-1; D gene: NA
CDR3 DNA: TGTGCCAGCAGCATAGCAGGGTCCTACAATGAGCAGTTCTTC; CDR3 protein: CASSIAGSYNEQFF; clone size: NA; CDR3 length: 14; V gene: TRBV7-3; J gene: TRBJ2-1; D gene: NA
CDR3 DNA: TGCGCCAGCAGCTTGGCGGGACAGGGAAACAATGAGCAGTTCTTC; CDR3 protein: CASSLAGQGNNEQFF; clone size: few; CDR3 length: 15; V gene: TRBV5-1; J gene: TRBJ2-1; D gene: TRBD1
CDR3 DNA: TGTGCCAGCAGCCAGAAGGGGGCATTGGCTAATGAAAAACTGTTTTTT; CDR3 protein: CASSQKGALANEKLFF; clone size: NA; CDR3 length: 16; V gene: TRBV14; J gene: TRBJ1-4; D gene: TRBD1
CDR3 DNA: TGTGCCAGTACCACGAGAGGGGCTAGCGGGTGGGGAAATGAGCAGTTCTTC; CDR3 protein: CASTTRGASGWGNEQFF; clone size: few; CDR3 length: 17; V gene: TRBV19; J gene: TRBJ2-1; D gene: TRBD2
CDR3 DNA: TGTGCCTGGAGTGGGGACTACCAAGAGACCCAGTACTTC; CDR3 protein: CAWSGDYQETQYF; clone size: few; CDR3 length: 13; V gene: TRBV30; J gene: TRBJ2-5; D gene: NA
CDR3 DNA: TGTGCCAGCAGCGCCGCGGGGGGCACTAGCACAGATACGCAGTATTTT; CDR3 protein: CASSAAGGTSTDTQYF; clone size: NA; CDR3 length: 16; V gene: TRBV9; J gene: TRBJ2-3; D gene: TRBD2
CDR3 DNA: TGTGCCATCAGTGAGAGGCAGGTGGCAGATACGCAGTATTTT; CDR3 protein: CAISERQVADTQYF; clone size: few; CDR3 length: 14; V gene: TRBV10-3; J gene: TRBJ2-3; D gene: NA
CDR3 DNA: TGTGCCAGCAGTCTCAAGACTAGCGGAGAGACCCAGTACTTC; CDR3 protein: CASSLKTSGETQYF; clone size: NA; CDR3 length: 14; V gene: TRBV27; J gene: TRBJ2-5; D gene: TRBD2
CDR3 DNA: TGTGCCAGCAGTTCGAACGGACGGACCGAGCAGTACTTC; CDR3 protein: CASSSNGRTEQYF; clone size: NA; CDR3 length: 13; V gene: TRBV27; J gene: TRBJ2-7; D gene: NA
CDR3 DNA: TGTGCCAGCAGCCAGCTCCCGGCGGGGGGTTACAATGAGCAGTTCTTC; CDR3 protein: CASSQLPAGGYNEQFF; clone size: NA; CDR3 length: 16; V gene: TRBV14; J gene: TRBJ2-1; D gene: TRBD2
CDR3 DNA: TGTGCCAGCAGGTTCAGCTCCTACAATGAGCAGTTCTTC; CDR3 protein: CASRFSSYNEQFF; clone size: few; CDR3 length: 13; V gene: TRBV6-5; J gene: TRBJ2-1; D gene: NA
CDR3 DNA: TGTGCCAGCAGTAGGGACAGGGAAGGGACCCAGTACTTC; CDR3 protein: CASSRDREGTQYF; clone size: once; CDR3 length: 13; V gene: TRBV6-5; J gene: TRBJ2-5; D gene: TRBD1
CDR3 DNA: TGCGCCAGCAGCTTAGGACAGCCCACAGATACGCAGTATTTT; CDR3 protein: CASSLGQPTDTQYF; clone size: few; CDR3 length: 14; V gene: TRBV5-1; J gene: TRBJ2-3; D gene: NA
CDR3 DNA: TGTGCCAGCAGCGTAGGCTTGTTCGAGGGGGAAAAACTGTTTTTT; CDR3 protein: CASSVGLFEGEKLFF; clone size: few; CDR3 length: 15; V gene: TRBV9; J gene: TRBJ1-4; D gene: NA